This T cell receptor beta chain was sequenced during a study of blood T cell repertoires in COVID-19. About the research overall: Researchers got acute and convalescent COVID-19 samples from the United States, Italy and Spain. T cells, B-cell-depleted T cells, or PBMCs provided the cDNA or gDNA that served as material.

As originally analysed: Estimates of nucleated cell counts were drawn from the amplification of reference gene primers. Clones were sequenced by immunoSEQ multiplex PCR, and TCRdb holds only the in-frame ones, with some missing. V and J calls and clone size are given by that table; D and trimming were obtained from the DNA. The sample holds over 100,000 clones, around four fifths seen once. CDR1 and CDR2 (germline): SGHAT, FQNNGV. The CDR3 runs 13 residues. The V gene end was trimmed by 10 bases and the J gene end by 4 bases; junction bases not matched to a gene: 9. The specimen sequenced was peripheral blood. The TCR sequence derives from a man aged 70 or older with acute or convalescent COVID-19. The rearrangement uses TRBV11-2 and TRBJ1-1; 7 bases are shared with TRBD1. The CDR3 DNA sequence: TGTGCCACCGCAGGGGGTCGTGGCACTGAAGCTTTCTTT. It yields the protein CATAGGRGTEAFF.